A single sample gave rise to the 24 T cell receptor beta chains below, sequenced in a study of Graves' ophthalmopathy and Graves' hyperthyroidism. From RNA, the CDR3 regions of TCR beta chains were amplified and sequenced. HTBI primers primed a first-round RT-PCR, and a second-round multiplex PCR followed. Using its own MiXCR run on the multiplex PCR reads, TCRdb lists one record per CDR3 protein. Counted here are 650,000 to 800,000 distinct CDR3 sequences, over 40% occurring once; the ten biggest clones make up about 3.3%. The sample consisted of peripheral blood. The receptors here all came from an adult man with Graves' ophthalmopathy.

Many counts were recorded for this clonotype. The J gene is TRBJ1-6, the V gene TRBV19, with a tentative D call TRBD1 (5 bases). Germline lookup yields CDR1 LNHDA and CDR2 SQIVND (reference sequence). The CDR3 is 14 amino acids. Trimming removed 4 bases from V and 7 bases from J, with 11 bases in between. CDR3 amino acids: CASSSRDRNSPLHF. The CDR3 DNA reads as TGTGCCAGTAGTAGCCGGGACCGCAATTCACCCCTCCACTTT.

J is TRBJ2-5 and V is TRBV30, with unresolved D. The CDR3 is made up of 13 amino acids. The germline V gene has CDR1 GTSNPN and CDR2 SVGIG (reference sequence). V gave up 3 bases and J gave up 1 base, with 9 bases separating them. The CDR3 region is CAWSEHFQETQYF. The CDR3 coding sequence is TGTGCCTGGAGCGAACACTTCCAAGAGACCCAGTACTTC.

The chain is built from TRBV7-9 and TRBJ2-5, with D possibly matching TRBD1 (6 bases). V lost 5 bases to trimming and J lost 3 bases, with 16 bases between them. Germline-derived CDR1 and CDR2 are SEHNR and FQNEAQ (reference sequence). This CDR3 is built from 15 residues. CDR3 sequence reads: CASSPTGQGKETQYF. The DNA of the CDR3 is TGTGCCAGCAGCCCAACAGGCCAGGGGAAAGAGACCCAGTACTTC.

This clonotype was detected ten times or more. Mismatch with germline at one junction end may stem from a read error. The genes are TRBV13 and TRBJ2-7; possible D gene TRBD1, 6 bases. CDR1 PRHDT and CDR2 FYEKMQ come from the germline V gene (reference sequence). This CDR3 has 12 amino acids. The CDR3 DNA follows: TGTGCCAGCAGCCCCGGGCCCGGGACACAGGTCTTC. Translation gives CASSPGPGTQVF.

This clonotype was counted at least ten times. The chain couples TRBV12-3 or TRBV12-4 to TRBJ1-4; D remains unclear. Trimming cost V 5 bases and J 2 bases, with 6 bases left between them. The CDR3 contains 13 residues. The CDR3 DNA follows: TGTGCCAGCAGTGCCAGGACTAATGAAAAACTGTTTTTT. Protein sequence: CASSARTNEKLFF.

This clonotype has at least ten counts. The chain carries TRBV15 and TRBJ1-2; TRBD1 is a possible D gene (6 bases). The ends were cut back, 3 bases at V and 7 bases at J, with 12 bases in the middle. Germline values: CDR1 LNHNV, CDR2 YYDKDF (reference sequence). The length of the CDR3 is 13 residues. The CDR3 region has the DNA TGTGCCACCAGCAGGCTACAGGGTTCTGGCTACACCTTC. Encoded protein: CATSRLQGSGYTF.

This clonotype was seen just once. V gene TRBV19 combines with J gene TRBJ1-5; D is possibly TRBD1 (5 bases). The V end lost 5 bases, the J end lost 7 bases, and 18 bases lay between the germline ends. CDR1 and CDR2 (germline): LNHDA, SQIVND (reference sequence). The length of the CDR3 is 15 residues. This CDR3 is CASSLISGGNQPQHF. In nucleotides, the CDR3 is TGTGCCAGTAGTTTAATTTCTGGGGGAAACCAGCCCCAGCATTTT.

The V call is TRBV20-1, the J call TRBJ2-7; D ambiguous. The J call may be mistaken, given a closer DNA end match to TRBJ2-1. Germline CDR1 reads DFQATT; CDR2 reads SNEGSKA (reference sequence). CDR3 length: 10 residues. CDR3 DNA sequence: TGCAGTGCTAGTCGTGTTGAGCAGTTCTTC. This translates into CSASRVEQFF.

The chain has TRBV12-3 or TRBV12-4 and TRBJ1-3; possibly TRBD1 for D (5 bases). Trimming left V 7 bases short and J 3 bases short, with 16 bases between. This CDR3 comprises 15 residues. The CDR3 DNA sequence: TGTGCCAGCAATCCAGGGAGGATCGGTGGAAACACCATATATTTT. This translates into CASNPGRIGGNTIYF.

This chain connects TRBV24-1 to TRBJ2-1; the D gene is possibly TRBD2 (6 bases). This CDR3 region has 15 residues. V gave up 4 bases and J gave up 8 bases, with 17 bases separating them. Germline-derived CDR1 and CDR2 are KGHDR and SFDVKD. The CDR3 DNA is TGTGCCACCAGTGAGGGTGGGTCCGGAGGGGATGAGCAGTTCTTC. Residues: CATSEGGSGGDEQFF.

This clonotype was counted ten times or more. V usage is TRBV12-3 or TRBV12-4 and J usage is TRBJ1-1; the D gene is possibly TRBD1 (5 bases). V gave up 6 bases and J gave up 3 bases, with 11 bases separating them. The CDR3 consists of 13 residues. The DNA of the CDR3 is TGTGCCAGCAGCCTGTGGGGGGACACTGAAGCTTTCTTT. This sequence encodes CASSLWGDTEAFF.

Turning to this clonotype: One base away lies a much larger clone, so this may be a sequencing read error. The genes are TRBV5-1 and TRBJ2-7, with TRBD2 matching over 11 bases. The CDR3 consists of 15 residues. The germline gives CDR1 SGHRS, CDR2 YFSETQ. The chain's CDR3 is CAGSLRLAGGYEQYF. The DNA of the CDR3 is TGCGCCGGCAGCTTGCGGCTAGCGGGGGGCTACGAGCAGTACTTC.

Only a few counts were recorded for this clonotype. The chain couples TRBV27 to TRBJ1-6; D remains unclear. V lost 9 bases to trimming and J lost 7 bases, with 13 bases between them. The CDR3 totals 13 residues. Looked up from germline, CDR1 is MNHEY and CDR2 is SMNVEV (reference sequence). CDR3 sequence reads: CASRTGNNSPLHF. CDR3 in DNA: TGTGCCAGTAGGACCGGGAACAATTCACCCCTCCACTTT.

A note on this clonotype: This could be a read error, since a much larger clone is one nucleotide away. This chain uses TRBV11-3 with TRBJ1-1; no firm D call. Germline CDR1 SGHNT, CDR2 YENEEA. The CDR3 is made up of 14 amino acids. CDR3 coding DNA: TGTGCCAGCAGCTTACCAGTTTCGAACACTGGAGCTTTCTTT. This sequence encodes CASSLPVSNTGAFF.

The chain carries TRBV29-1 and TRBJ1-2, with 7 bases matching TRBD1. Germline V gene sequence: CDR1 SQVTM, CDR2 ANQGSEA. V shed 4 bases, J shed 4 bases, and the junction held 6 bases outside the gene matches. The CDR3 runs 13 residues. The CDR3 DNA is TGCAGCGTTGTCGGCGGGACAGCCTATGGCTACACCTTC. Its translation is CSVVGGTAYGYTF.

This clonotype was detected ten times or more. The chain couples TRBV6-5 to TRBJ1-6; a possible D gene is TRBD1 (6 bases). Germline assignment: CDR1 MNHEY and CDR2 SVGAGI. CDR3 size: 13 residues. V was pared by 6 bases and J by 11 bases, with 14 bases between. The CDR3, as DNA: TGTGCCAGCAGCCAAAACCAGGGGCCACCCCTCCACTTT. Residues: CASSQNQGPPLHF.

This clonotype was observed a single time. The V and J genes are TRBV29-1 and TRBJ2-2, with D possibly TRBD1 on 7 matching bases. In germline, CDR1 is SQVTM, CDR2 ANQGSEA. This CDR3 is 14 amino acids long. Trimming removed 3 bases at V and 3 bases at J, with 11 bases between. In DNA, the CDR3 is TGCAGCGTTGACGACAGGGACTACACCGGGGAGCTGTTTTTT. Protein product: CSVDDRDYTGELFF.

The chain links TRBV10-3 to TRBJ1-2; 8 positions match TRBD1. The germline gives CDR1 ENHRY, CDR2 SYGVKD. J gave up 7 bases and V 11 bases, and 9 bases lay outside the gene matches. The CDR3 extends over 12 amino acids. CDR3 coding DNA: TGTGCCCACCGGACAGGGCCTGGTGGCTACACCTTC. Protein sequence: CAHRTGPGGYTF.

This clonotype has at least ten counts. This chain joins TRBV5-1 and TRBJ1-1, with D possibly TRBD1 on 5 matching bases. V gave up 4 bases and J gave up 2 bases, with 12 bases separating them. The CDR3 consists of 14 residues. CDR1 is SGHRS, CDR2 YFSETQ, per germline. The CDR3 loop is CASSPPGLNTEAFF. In DNA form, the CDR3 reads TGCGCCAGCAGCCCCCCAGGGCTAAACACTGAAGCTTTCTTT.

A remark on this clonotype: This may come from a read error, since a much larger clone is one base off. The chain joins TRBV2 to TRBJ1-5, with a possible D match to TRBD1 (6 bases). The V and J ends lost 5 bases and 4 bases respectively, with 15 bases between them. The length of the CDR3 is 15 residues. The germline gives CDR1 SNHLY, CDR2 FYNNEI. The CDR3 bases are TGTGCCAGCAGTTTAGTGGTAGGGGGAAATCAGCCCCAGCATTTT. Its translation is CASSLVVGGNQPQHF.

In its sample, this clonotype was seen many times. The V call is TRBV20-1, the J call TRBJ2-7; D remains unclear. The CDR3 is 13 residues long. Germline V CDR1 and CDR2: DFQATT, SNEGSKA (reference sequence). The germline V and J ends were trimmed by 6 bases and 0 bases, with 12 bases remaining between them. The CDR3 DNA sequence: TGCAGTGCAAGGACGGTCAGCTCCTACGAGCAGTACTTC. Residues: CSARTVSSYEQYF.

In the case of this clonotype: Given a much more abundant clone one base away, this may be a read error. This chain uses TRBV7-2 with TRBJ2-5; 9 bases match TRBD2. CDR3 length: 15 residues. V lost 5 bases to trimming and J lost 5 bases; unmatched junction nucleotides: 9. Germline CDR1 SGHTA, CDR2 FQGNSA. CDR3 sequence reads: CASSPLSGGRETQYF. Here the CDR3 DNA reads TGTGCCAGCAGCCCCCTCAGCGGGGGGCGGGAGACCCAGTACTTC.

At least ten counts were recorded for this clonotype. This rearrangement joins TRBV19 to TRBJ1-2; D is uncertain. The CDR3 covers 12 residues. Germline V gene lookup returns CDR1 LNHDA and CDR2 SQIVND (reference sequence). V lost 0 bases and J 5 bases, leaving 4 bases between the germline ends. CDR3 sequence (DNA): TGTGCCAGTAGTATAGAAAGATATGGCTACACCTTC. Protein: CASSIERYGYTF. Variable domain in full (rest from reference TRBV19 and TRBJ1-2): DGGITQSPKYLFRKEGQNVTLSCEQNLNHDAMYWYRQDPGQGLRLIYYSQIVNDFQKGDIAEGYSVSREKKESFPLTVTSAQKNPTAFYLCASSIERYGYTFGSGTRLTVV.

This clonotype came up many times. The chain carries TRBV5-1 and TRBJ1-1, with unresolved D. Germline V gene lookup returns CDR1 SGHRS and CDR2 YFSETQ. V dropped 3 bases and J dropped 7 bases, with 7 bases sitting between them. The CDR3 length is 11 residues. CDR3 DNA: TGCGCCAGCAGCTCCGGGATTGAAGCTTTCTTT. This sequence encodes CASSSGIEAFF.